The entry that follows covers one T cell receptor (beta chain) sequence. Its antigen is undetermined. The data belong to a study of blood T cells in healthy people across ages. Study conclusions and caveats: Long-lived and aged donors differed, with more naive CD4+ cells and higher diversity in the long-lived.

Donors gave around 10 milliliters of peripheral blood apiece. The second PCR ran about 6 to 11 cycles with a sample-barcoded 5' primer and J-beta primers. Each CDR3 protein gets one entry after TCRdb re-called the 5' RACE reads with MiXCR. The sample records about 1.1 million distinct CDR3 sequences, 35% to 45% being singletons. Germline CDR1 is DFQATT and CDR2 is SNEGSKA (reference sequence). Losses at the gene ends were 6 bases for V and 7 bases for J; bases not matched to a gene: 14. The CDR3 contains 16 residues. The sequence was obtained from a man aged 18 to 29 in good health. V is TRBV20-1 and J is TRBJ2-1, with TRBD2 matching 11 bases. Sequencing was carried out using blood. This CDR3 is CSASDLPSGGKNEQFF. DNA of the CDR3: TGCAGTGCAAGCGACTTGCCTAGCGGGGGGAAGAATGAGCAGTTCTTC.